This is a list of T cell receptor beta chains from one sample in a study of chemoradiotherapy in HPV16-positive cancers. TCRdb's copy holds only in-frame clones and misses some; the assay was immunoSEQ multiplex PCR. This repertoire shows approximately 8,500 clones, about 74% found once; its top ten account for about 8.8%. This specimen was collected from a patient who underwent chemoradiotherapy. These receptors came from a human donor with HPV-associated anogenital cancer. Each CDR3 is given without its conserved first and last residue. A D gene is named only where the DNA matches it firmly. Only part of the rows carry a size: once, few, many, or a class if the clone is expanded.

clone_size j_call v_call d_call cdr3_aa
. TRBJ2-1 TRBV11-2 . ASSLSQNNEQF
. TRBJ2-5 TRBV2 . ASLDGEGGETQY
once TRBJ2-1 TRBV7-3 TRBD1 ASSSTGATYNEQF
. TRBJ1-4 TRBV30 . AWSRQYNEKLF
. TRBJ2-7 TRBV14 TRBD1 ASSLRDRAYEQY
. TRBJ2-5 TRBV6-1 TRBD2 ASRGTSGRWETQY
. TRBJ2-2 TRBV5-4 TRBD2 ASSEAGAGELF
. TRBJ2-2 TRBV11-2 TRBD2 ASSPLAGARTGELF
. TRBJ1-4 TRBV6-1 . ASSEAGTNEKLF
once TRBJ2-1 TRBV6-6 TRBD1 ASSPRDRAYNEQF
once TRBJ2-1 TRBV28 TRBD2 ASSSSGRLGVDEQF
. TRBJ1-1 TRBV19 TRBD1 ASSGQGLDDTEAF
. TRBJ2-1 TRBV2 . ASSSESSYNEQF
. TRBJ1-5 TRBV6-1 TRBD1 ASKTGVYQPQH
. TRBJ1-1 TRBV29-1 TRBD1 SVGQAGVSSKAF
few TRBJ1-1 TRBV28 . ASSLGGGGKVAF
. TRBJ2-4 TRBV20-1 . SARGDGTTH